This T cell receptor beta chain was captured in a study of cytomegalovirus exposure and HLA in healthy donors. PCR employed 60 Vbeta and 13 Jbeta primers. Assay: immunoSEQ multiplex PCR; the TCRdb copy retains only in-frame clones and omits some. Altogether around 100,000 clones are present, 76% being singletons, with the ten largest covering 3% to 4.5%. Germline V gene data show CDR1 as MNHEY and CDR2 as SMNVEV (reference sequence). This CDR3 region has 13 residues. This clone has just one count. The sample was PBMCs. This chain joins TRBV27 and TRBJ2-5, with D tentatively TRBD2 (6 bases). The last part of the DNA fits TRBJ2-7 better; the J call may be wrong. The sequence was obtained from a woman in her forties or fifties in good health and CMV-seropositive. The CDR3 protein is CASSHGGSYEQYF. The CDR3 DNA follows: TGTGCCAGCAGTCACGGGGGATCCTACGAGCAGTACTTC.